The 2 T cell receptor beta chains in this list originate from one sample, sequenced in a study of a mutant IDH1 vaccine in newly diagnosed glioma. Repertoires were generated with immunoSEQ multiplex PCR, while TCRdb's copy carries only in-frame clones and drops some. In the table there are tens of thousands of clones, around 78% of which are singletons. Time point defined: baseline, week 1 (first vaccination visit). Treatment in this sample: pre-vaccination baseline after standard-of-care therapy. The sample was PBMCs, taken from a glioma patient treated with radiotherapy, temozolomide or both. The receptor source for this set is a man between 40 and 49 years old with glioma. Some clones in this sample may be carry-over from other donors' samples.

The genes are TRBV7-2 and TRBJ1-1, with D hard to call. Trimming took off 7 bases at V and 0 bases at J, with 9 bases between the two ends. This CDR3 region has 13 residues. CDR1 is SGHTA, CDR2 FQGNSA, per germline. CDR3 amino acids: CASKRAMNTEAFF. CDR3 DNA sequence: TGTGCCAGCAAGAGGGCCATGAACACTGAAGCTTTCTTT. Looking up the rest from reference TRBV7-2 and TRBJ1-1 gives the full variable domain: GAGVSQSPSNKVTEKGKDVELRCDPISGHTALYWYRQSLGQGLEFLIYFQGNSAPDKSGLPSDRFSAERTGGSVSTLTIQRTQQEDSAVYLCASKRAMNTEAFFGQGTRLTVV.

The genes are TRBV5-5 and TRBJ1-1; D not resolved. Trimming took 4 bases from V and 0 from J, leaving 13 bases between them. CDR1 SGHKS and CDR2 YYEKEE come from the germline V gene (reference sequence). This CDR3 comprises 15 residues. The CDR3 bases are TGTGCCAGCAGCGACCCGACCGTAATGAACACTGAAGCTTTCTTT. Protein product: CASSDPTVMNTEAFF.